This T cell receptor (beta chain) was identified during a study of blood T cell repertoires in COVID-19. Sequenced by immunoSEQ multiplex PCR; TCRdb stores in-frame clones only, minus some. The table lists some 250,000 clones, 80% to 85% of them singletons. Germline V CDR1 and CDR2: SGHRS, YFSETQ. V lost 1 base, J lost 5 bases, and 5 bases stayed unmatched. This CDR3 contains 15 residues. The chain carries TRBV5-1 and TRBJ1-2, with 10 positions matching TRBD1. The sequence was obtained from a man aged 60-69 years with acute or convalescent COVID-19. Sequenced input: peripheral blood. The CDR3: CASSLMGTGAYGYTF. In nucleotides, the CDR3 is TGCGCCAGCAGCTTGATGGGGACAGGGGCATATGGCTACACCTTC.